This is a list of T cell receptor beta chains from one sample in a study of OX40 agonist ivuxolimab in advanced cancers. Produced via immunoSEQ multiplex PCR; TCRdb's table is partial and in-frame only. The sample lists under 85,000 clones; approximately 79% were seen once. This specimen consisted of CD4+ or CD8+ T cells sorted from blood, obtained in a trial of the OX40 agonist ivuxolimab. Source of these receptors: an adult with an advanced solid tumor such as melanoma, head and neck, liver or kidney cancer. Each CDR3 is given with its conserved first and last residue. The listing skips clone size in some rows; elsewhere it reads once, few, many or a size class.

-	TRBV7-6	CASSQGGIHYGYTF
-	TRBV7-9	CASSQNRGYTEAFF
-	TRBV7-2	CASSLETSGMQYF
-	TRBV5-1	CASSSRPVSTDTQYF
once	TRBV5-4	CASSRTQWGRSAYEQYF
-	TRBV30	CAWSGDHSGNTIYF
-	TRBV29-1	CSQSSSSYNEQFF
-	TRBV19	CASNRDRGDEQYF
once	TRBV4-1	CASSQDNLAGLSYNEQFF
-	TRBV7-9	CASSLKFRENTEAFF
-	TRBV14	CASSLDIVPSGNTIYF
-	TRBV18	CASRRKETQYF
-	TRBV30	CAWSTGGVGNEQFF
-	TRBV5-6	CASSLYGQGGNQPQHF
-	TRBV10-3	CAISTGGTDTQYF
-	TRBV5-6	CASSHPGRNTEAFF
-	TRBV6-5	CASSYRAGRNIQYF
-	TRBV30	CAWSVSWVGGYTF
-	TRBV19	CASKTAGNTIYF
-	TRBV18	CASSSFPGLAESSYNEQFF
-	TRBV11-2	CASSPSTVGGPGELFF
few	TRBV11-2	CASSLEGRSYGYTF
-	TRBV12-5	CASVVEGGNQPQHF
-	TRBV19	CASSIDTGVGAGFTDTQYF
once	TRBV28	CASSLPGSGAHEQYF
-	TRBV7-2	CASSAWSSNYGYTF
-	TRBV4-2	CASSQSPSMAGANVLTF
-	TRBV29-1	CSVEGQMTGELFF